One sample yielded the 14 T cell receptor beta chains listed below, sequenced in a study of T cells in Graves' hyperthyroidism and ophthalmopathy. It was RNA transcripts that yielded the amplified TCR beta CDR3 regions. First-round RT-PCR targeting the TCR CDR3 was performed with the HTBI primer set. MiXCR was run by TCRdb on the multiplex PCR reads, yielding one entry per CDR3 protein. This sample carries 660,000 or so distinct CDR3 sequences, less than 25% of them seen once, and the ten largest clones take under 35%. Sequencing used blood. The origin of the receptors is a man aged 25 to 40 with Graves' ophthalmopathy.

This clonotype occurred a few times. This chain links TRBV6-1 with TRBJ2-7; 8 nucleotides line up with TRBD2. From germline, CDR1 is MNHNS and CDR2 SASEGT. Trimming cost V 10 bases and J 5 bases; bases outside gene matches: 10. The CDR3 is made up of 13 amino acids. CDR3 nucleotide sequence: TGTGCCACCTCAAGCGGGAGAGCCCACGAGCAGTACTTC. As protein: CATSSGRAHEQYF.

The V gene is TRBV4-2, the J gene TRBJ1-2; no clear D gene. The length of the CDR3 is 15 residues. The ends were cut back, 0 bases at V and 8 bases at J, with 16 bases in the middle. CDR1 LGHNA and CDR2 YNFKEQ come from the germline V gene. Here the CDR3 DNA reads TGTGCCAGCAGCCAAGAAGCGGACCTCCTGCTAGGCTACACCTTC. Its protein is CASSQEADLLLGYTF.

The J gene is TRBJ2-1, the V gene TRBV24-1, with 11 bases fitting TRBD2. Unmatched junction bases numbered 12, after V lost 9 bases and J lost 9 bases. The CDR3 runs 15 residues. Germline lookup yields CDR1 KGHDR and CDR2 SFDVKD. CDR3 in amino acids: CATGEHSGRASEQFF. The CDR3 region has the DNA TGTGCCACCGGAGAACATAGCGGGAGGGCGAGTGAGCAGTTCTTC.

This clonotype was detected only a few times. The chain joins TRBV7-9 to TRBJ2-1; TRBD2 aligns across 10 bases. Germline V lookup: CDR1 SEHNR, CDR2 FQNEAQ (reference sequence). V dropped 5 bases and J dropped 8; count of bases not matched to a gene: 9. This CDR3 is 15 amino acids long. In nucleotides, the CDR3 is TGTGCCAGCAGCGTCTTACTAGCGGGGAACGATGAGCAGTTCTTC. This translates into CASSVLLAGNDEQFF.

The rearrangement uses TRBV10-3 and TRBJ1-6; 9 bases are a match to TRBD1. CDR3 length: 15 residues. After removal of 8 bases from V and 7 bases from J, the junction contained 9 bases not matched to a gene. Germline V CDR1 and CDR2: ENHRY, SYGVKD. The CDR3 reads CAIGQGMNINSPLHF. CDR3 coding DNA: TGTGCCATCGGACAGGGGATGAACATCAATTCACCCCTCCACTTT.

V usage is TRBV7-2 and J usage is TRBJ2-2, with D possibly matching TRBD2 (5 bases). Trimming stripped 5 bases from V and 6 bases from J, with 13 bases between. The germline V gene encodes CDR1 SGHTA and CDR2 FQGNSA. The CDR3 totals 14 residues. CDR3 coding DNA: TGTGCCAGCAGCCTCCCGAGGGTCTCCGGGGAGCTGTTTTTT. It translates to CASSLPRVSGELFF.

This rearrangement joins TRBV7-2 to TRBJ2-7; 14 bases align to TRBD2. Trimming took 0 bases from V and 4 from J; bases not matched to a gene: 8. The CDR3 runs 18 residues. Germline CDR1 SGHTA, CDR2 FQGNSA. This CDR3 is CASSLASGLAGVWYEQYF. In DNA form, the CDR3 reads TGTGCCAGCAGCTTAGCATCGGGACTAGCGGGAGTCTGGTACGAGCAGTACTTC.

This clonotype was seen only a few times. A much larger clonotype is one base distant, so this may be a read error. This chain connects TRBV7-6 to TRBJ2-1; 9 bases are shared with TRBD2. The CDR3 is 15 amino acids. The germline V gene encodes CDR1 SGHVS and CDR2 FNYEAQ. The CDR3 protein is CASSLAGEGMNEQFF. CDR3 nucleotide sequence: TGTGCTAGCAGCTTAGCGGGAGAGGGTATGAATGAGCAGTTCTTC.

This clonotype appeared many times. The V call is TRBV28, the J call TRBJ2-7; D may be TRBD2 (7 bases). Germline V gene lookup returns CDR1 MDHEN and CDR2 SYDVKM. Trimming took off 6 bases at V and 2 bases at J, with 14 bases between the two ends. This CDR3 spans 14 amino acids. The CDR3 spells CASSLGGGTYEQYF. CDR3 DNA sequence: TGTGCCAGCAGCTTAGGGGGGGGGACCTACGAGCAGTACTTC. Complete variable domain (other parts from reference TRBV28 and TRBJ2-7): DVKVTQSSRYLVKRTGEKVFLECVQDMDHENMFWYRQDPGLGLRLIYFSYDVKMKEKGDIPEGYSVSREKKERFSLILESASTNQTSMYLCASSLGGGTYEQYFGPGTRLTVT.

The chain combines TRBV18 with TRBJ1-1, with a weak D call TRBD1 (6 bases). The germline V and J ends were trimmed by 0 bases and 2 bases, with 13 bases remaining between them. Germline V gives CDR1 KGHSH, CDR2 LQKENI. The CDR3 runs 16 residues. CDR3 DNA: TGTGCCAGCTCACCACCGGGGGCTCGGTCTAACACTGAAGCTTTCTTT. It specifies CASSPPGARSNTEAFF.

This chain connects TRBV11-2 to TRBJ2-7; D not certain. Germline values: CDR1 SGHAT, CDR2 FQNNGV. The CDR3 is 14 amino acids. V lost 5 bases, J lost 1 base, and 12 bases lay in between. CDR3 region: CASSASSGSYEQYF. Here the CDR3 DNA reads TGTGCCAGCAGCGCAAGTTCCGGGTCCTACGAGCAGTACTTC. The whole variable domain, remainder taken from reference TRBV11-2 and TRBJ2-7, is EAGVAQSPRYKIIEKRQSVAFWCNPISGHATLYWYQQILGQGPKLLIQFQNNGVVDDSQLPKDRFSAERLKGVDSTLKIQPAKLEDSAVYLCASSASSGSYEQYFGPGTRLTVT.

This chain joins TRBV25-1 and TRBJ1-6, with D hard to call. This CDR3 is 14 amino acids long. With 7 bases removed from V and 5 bases from J, the gap between germline ends came to 12 bases. Germline-derived CDR1 and CDR2 are MGHDK and SYGVNS. Here the CDR3 DNA reads TGTGCCAGCAAGGGCTGGCAGAATAATTCACCCCTCCACTTT. This gives the protein CASKGWQNNSPLHF.

This chain uses TRBV20-1 with TRBJ1-1, with D perhaps matching TRBD1 (5 bases). The CDR3 is made up of 14 amino acids. The germline V gene has CDR1 DFQATT and CDR2 SNEGSKA (reference sequence). The V gene lost 6 bases and the J gene lost 1 base, with 15 bases spanning the gap. The CDR3, as DNA: TGCAGTGCGACCCGAGACAGCCGGAACACTGAAGCTTTCTTT. Translating it yields CSATRDSRNTEAFF.

This clonotype occurred many times. V and J are TRBV11-2 and TRBJ2-1, with D perhaps matching TRBD1 or TRBD2 (6 bases each). The ends were cut back, 8 bases at V and 2 bases at J, with 16 bases in the middle. The CDR3 loop spans 15 amino acids. Germline V gives CDR1 SGHAT, CDR2 FQNNGV. The CDR3 DNA follows: TGTGCCAGCCTCTCGGTGGGGGGCACCTACAATGAGCAGTTCTTC. This sequence encodes CASLSVGGTYNEQFF.